A single sample gave rise to the 24 T cell receptor beta chains below, sequenced in a study of identical twins. TCRdb processed the 5' RACE reads anew with MiXCR; each CDR3 protein has one entry. The sample records some 1,700,000 distinct CDR3 sequences, about 31% being singletons. The sample consisted of cord blood. The receptors were sampled from a newborn girl in good health.

This chain links TRBV6-2 or TRBV6-3 with TRBJ2-5; 9 bases are shared with TRBD2. The J call may be in error: the DNA end matches TRBJ2-7 better. The CDR3 is made up of 15 amino acids. The germline V gene encodes CDR1 MNHEY and CDR2 SVGEGT. CDR3 loop: CASSYQAGGPYEQYF. The CDR3 DNA sequence: TGTGCCAGCAGTTACCAGGCGGGAGGGCCTTACGAGCAGTACTTC.

This clonotype showed up many times. This chain connects TRBV29-1 to TRBJ2-3; no reliable D call. Per germline, CDR1 SQVTM and CDR2 ANQGSEA. The CDR3 has 10 amino acids. Trimming left V 8 bases short and J 4 bases short, with 7 bases between. The CDR3 DNA follows: TGCAGCCTACAATCAGATACGCAGTATTTT. Translated, it gives CSLQSDTQYF.

This clonotype appeared a few times. This rearrangement joins TRBV29-1 to TRBJ2-1, with 8 bases aligning to TRBD2. The CDR3 has 16 residues. Trimming removed 4 bases from V and 2 bases from J; junction bases left unmatched: 10. In germline, CDR1 is SQVTM, CDR2 ANQGSEA. Here the CDR3 reads CSVVVRLAGAYNEQFF. The CDR3 nucleotides are TGCAGCGTTGTAGTCCGGCTAGCGGGCGCCTACAATGAGCAGTTCTTC.

The J gene is TRBJ2-1, the V gene TRBV14; 8 nucleotides match TRBD1. Germline V gene lookup returns CDR1 SGHDN and CDR2 FVKESK. The V segment lost 2 bases and the J segment 3 bases; nucleotides outside the gene matches: 6. This CDR3 has 16 residues. The CDR3 DNA follows: TGTGCCAGCAGCCAATACGGAACAGGGGGCTACAATGAGCAGTTCTTC. It encodes CASSQYGTGGYNEQFF.

In its sample, this clonotype was seen a few times. The chain combines TRBV6-2 or TRBV6-3 with TRBJ1-2; the D is unclear. The CDR3 loop spans 12 amino acids. Trimming removed 10 bases at V and 2 bases at J, with 11 bases between. The germline gives CDR1 MNHEY, CDR2 SVGEGT. The CDR3 bases are TGTGCCATCAGGATGGGCAACTATGGCTACACCTTC. Residues: CAIRMGNYGYTF.

Ten or more counts support this clonotype. V is TRBV29-1 and J is TRBJ2-7; D is possibly TRBD1 (6 bases). The CDR3 totals 14 residues. CDR1 is SQVTM and CDR2 is ANQGSEA in the germline V gene. Between the trimmed V and J ends, which lost 3 bases and 6 bases, there was a span of 18 bases. CDR3 bases: TGCAGCGTTGAGGACAGCGACATCATGGGCGAGCAGTACTTC. Translating gives CSVEDSDIMGEQYF.

The chain couples TRBV6-6 to TRBJ1-1; D is perhaps TRBD1 (5 bases). The CDR3 spans 15 residues. Germline CDR1 MNHNY, CDR2 SVGAGI (reference sequence). V was cut by 2 bases and J by 2 bases, with 12 bases left in between. DNA of the CDR3: TGTGCCAGCAGTTACCACCGACAGCGAAACACTGAAGCTTTCTTT. This codes for CASSYHRQRNTEAFF.

This rearrangement joins TRBV2 to TRBJ2-3; tentatively, D is TRBD2 (6 bases). CDR1 and CDR2 from the germline V gene are SNHLY and FYNNEI. The CDR3 sequence is 15 residues long. Trimming stripped 4 bases from V and 2 bases from J, with 13 bases between. This CDR3 reads CASSGLARYTDTQYF. The CDR3 DNA is TGTGCCAGCAGTGGTCTAGCGCGGTACACAGATACGCAGTATTTT.

Many counts were recorded for this clonotype. The chain combines TRBV3-1 with TRBJ2-7; no firm D call. Germline V gene sequence: CDR1 LGHDT, CDR2 YNNKEL (reference sequence). The CDR3 is made up of 13 amino acids. The V end was cut by 5 bases, the J end by 1 base, with 9 bases between. The CDR3 protein is CASSSRHSYEQYF. In nucleotides, the CDR3 is TGTGCCAGCAGCTCCCGACATTCCTACGAGCAGTACTTC.

The sample holds a few counts of this clonotype. The chain links TRBV12-3 or TRBV12-4 to TRBJ1-6; D is perhaps TRBD1 (6 bases). V lost 7 bases, J lost 7 bases, and 14 bases lay in between. This CDR3 comprises 14 residues. DNA for the CDR3: TGTGCCAGCACCAAGGACAGCACAAATTCACCCCTCCACTTT. This sequence encodes CASTKDSTNSPLHF.

This clonotype was counted ten times or more. This chain links TRBV29-1 with TRBJ2-7; D unclear. Germline CDR1 is SQVTM and CDR2 is ANQGSEA. The V end lost 0 bases, the J end lost 0 bases, and 12 bases lay between the germline ends. The CDR3 has 15 amino acids. CDR3 protein: CSVEEGGTLSYEQYF. For the CDR3, the DNA is TGCAGCGTTGAAGAGGGCGGAACACTCTCCTACGAGCAGTACTTC.

This chain joins TRBV5-1 and TRBJ2-4, with D possibly TRBD1 on 6 matching bases. CDR1 and CDR2 (germline): SGHRS, YFSETQ. CDR3 length: 15 residues. Between the trimmed V and J ends, which lost 4 bases and 0 bases, there was a span of 11 bases. The CDR3, as DNA: TGCGCCAGCAGCATGGCGACAGGAGCCAAAAACATTCAGTACTTC. Protein: CASSMATGAKNIQYF. Drawing the rest from reference TRBV5-1 and TRBJ2-4, the complete variable domain is KAGVTQTPRYLIKTRGQQVTLSCSPISGHRSVSWYQQTPGQGLQFLFEYFSETQRNKGNFPGRFSGRQFSNSRSEMNVSTLELGDSALYLCASSMATGAKNIQYFGAGTRLSVL.

This clonotype was found many times. One end of the junction is discordant with germline, which a read error may explain. This chain joins TRBV29-1 and TRBJ2-7; 9 positions match TRBD1. The CDR3 length is 15 residues. CDR1 and CDR2 (germline): SQVTM, ANQGSEA. As DNA, the CDR3 is TGCAGCGTCGAAGAATTTGGGACAGGGACCTACGAGCAGTACTTC. Its protein is CSVEEFGTGTYEQYF.

This sequence joins TRBV25-1 and TRBJ2-1; tentatively, D is TRBD1 (7 bases). Germline CDR1 and CDR2: MGHDK and SYGVNS. The V gene lost 2 bases and the J gene lost 0 bases, with 14 bases spanning the gap. The CDR3 extends over 17 amino acids. CDR3 bases: TGTGCCAGCAGTGAAATCGGAGGGACAGACTCCTACAATGAGCAGTTCTTC. The encoded protein is CASSEIGGTDSYNEQFF.

The chain joins TRBV4-2 to TRBJ2-7; D is possibly TRBD1 or TRBD2 (5 bases each). The V and J ends lost 0 bases and 1 base respectively, with 13 bases between them. The germline CDR1 and CDR2 sequences are LGHNA and YNFKEQ. The CDR3 is made up of 16 amino acids. CDR3 DNA: TGTGCCAGCAGCCAAGATGTTTCGGGACGATCCTACGAGCAGTACTTC. The encoded protein is CASSQDVSGRSYEQYF.

This clonotype was recorded a few times. V is TRBV20-1 and J is TRBJ2-1; no clear D gene. Looked up from germline, CDR1 is DFQATT and CDR2 is SNEGSKA (reference sequence). Trimming pared 6 bases from V and 0 bases from J, leaving 18 bases between. The CDR3 extends over 16 amino acids. This chain's CDR3 is CSANPQRASSYNEQFF. The CDR3 coding sequence is TGCAGTGCAAACCCCCAAAGGGCGAGCTCCTACAATGAGCAGTTCTTC.

This clonotype was observed a few times. This chain uses TRBV5-1 with TRBJ2-5; D uncertain. The CDR3 totals 15 residues. CDR1 and CDR2 from the germline V gene are SGHRS and YFSETQ. The V end lost 0 bases, the J end lost 2 bases, and 11 bases lay between the germline ends. CDR3 nucleotide sequence: TGCGCCAGCAGCTTGGATGGGGATGGGCAAGAGACCCAGTACTTC. The encoded protein is CASSLDGDGQETQYF.

The rearrangement links TRBV6-1 to TRBJ1-5; 8 bases fit TRBD1. Germline assignment: CDR1 MNHNS and CDR2 SASEGT. The J segment lost 0 bases and the V segment lost 4 bases, leaving 8 bases of the junction unmatched. The CDR3 sequence is 17 residues long. The CDR3 spells CASSVPGQAYSNQPQHF. In DNA, the CDR3 is TGTGCCAGCAGTGTCCCGGGACAGGCGTATAGCAATCAGCCCCAGCATTTT.

A single count supports this clonotype. The V gene is TRBV7-2, the J gene TRBJ2-7; 10 bases line up with TRBD2. V trimming: 2 bases; J trimming: 2 bases; junction bases outside the gene matches: 9. Germline CDR1 is SGHTA and CDR2 is FQGNSA. The CDR3 consists of 17 residues. The CDR3 loop is CASSLRAPLAGTYEQYF. CDR3 in DNA: TGTGCCAGCAGCTTAAGGGCCCCACTAGCGGGGACCTACGAGCAGTACTTC.

V gene TRBV2 combines with J gene TRBJ2-3; the match to TRBD2 covers 16 bases. This CDR3 is 17 amino acids long. Germline-derived CDR1 and CDR2 are SNHLY and FYNNEI. V lost 8 bases and J lost 2; bases outside the gene matches: 7. CDR3 in amino acids: CASGSGLAGGNTDTQYF. The CDR3 nucleotides read TGTGCCAGCGGCTCGGGACTAGCGGGAGGGAACACAGATACGCAGTATTTT. The variable domain in full, completed from reference TRBV2 and TRBJ2-3, reads EPEVTQTPSHQVTQMGQEVILRCVPISNHLYFYWYRQILGQKVEFLVSFYNNEISEKSEIFDDQFSVERPDGSNFTLKIRSTKLEDSAMYFCASGSGLAGGNTDTQYFGPGTRLTVL.

This clonotype was counted ten times or more. The chain combines TRBV6-5 with TRBJ1-6; TRBD1 is a possible D gene (5 bases). This CDR3 is built from 15 residues. The ends were cut back, 5 bases at V and 4 bases at J, with 12 bases in the middle. CDR1 and CDR2 from the germline V gene are MNHEY and SVGAGI. CDR3 nucleotides: TGTGCCAGCAGTCTTTCGGGACGGTATAATTCACCCCTCCACTTT. Translation gives CASSLSGRYNSPLHF.

About this clonotype itself: A much larger clone is a single base away; this may be a read error. The chain has TRBV2 and TRBJ1-2; weak D call: TRBD1 (5 bases). The germline gives CDR1 SNHLY, CDR2 FYNNEI. There are 12 residues in the CDR3. The germline V and J ends were trimmed by 11 bases and 5 bases, with 15 bases remaining between them. CDR3 DNA sequence: TGTGCCGCCGGGGCCCTAGAGTATGGCTACACCTTC. Translated, it gives CAAGALEYGYTF.

This clonotype was detected ten times or more. The chain employs TRBV12-3 or TRBV12-4 and TRBJ1-5, with 7 bases matching TRBD1. The CDR3 contains 14 residues. The junction had 4 bases not matched to a gene; V was cut back by 6 bases and J by 2 bases. In DNA form, the CDR3 reads TGTGCCAGCAGACCCACAGGGGGCAATCAGCCCCAGCATTTT. Encoded protein: CASRPTGGNQPQHF.

The V gene is TRBV4-2, the J gene TRBJ2-7, with 9 positions matching TRBD2. CDR1 and CDR2 from the germline V gene are LGHNA and YNFKEQ. The CDR3 extends over 16 amino acids. With 1 base clipped from V and 2 bases from J, the junction kept 6 bases outside the gene matches. In nucleotides, the CDR3 is TGTGCCAGCAGCCAAGGTGCTAGCGGGGAGACCTACGAGCAGTACTTC. Encoded protein: CASSQGASGETYEQYF.